This T cell receptor (beta chain) was recorded in a study of T-cell reconstitution after alpha-beta-depleted transplantation in children. Findings and caveats of the study: T cells produced anew were the main source of T-cell counts and diversity one year after transplant. The high TCRbeta diversity at day 60 in some patients came from surviving recipient T cells and thymic progenitors.

This clonotype was picked up a small number of times. The antigen remains undetermined. The TCRbeta library incorporated unique molecular identifiers. TCRdb reprocessed the PCR reads with MiXCR, giving one entry per CDR3 protein. This sample has a few hundred thousand distinct CDR3 sequences, with 10% to 15% found just once. The clonotype was recovered from a male patient between 10 and 17 years old who had a stem cell transplant for acute myeloid leukemia, so the T cells may come from the graft donor. The starting material was PBMCs, mostly from graft donor cells, obtained 360 days after TCRalphabeta/CD19-depleted stem cell transplant.

CDR3 DNA: TGTGCCACCAGCAGAGATTGGACTAGCGGGAGGCAAGACAATGAGCAGTTCTTC. As protein: CATSRDWTSGRQDNEQFF. The chain employs TRBV15 and TRBJ2-1; 14 positions match TRBD2. V shed 0 bases and J 5 bases; nucleotides not matched to a gene: 6. The CDR3 covers 18 residues. Germline CDR1 reads LNHNV; CDR2 reads YYDKDF (reference sequence).